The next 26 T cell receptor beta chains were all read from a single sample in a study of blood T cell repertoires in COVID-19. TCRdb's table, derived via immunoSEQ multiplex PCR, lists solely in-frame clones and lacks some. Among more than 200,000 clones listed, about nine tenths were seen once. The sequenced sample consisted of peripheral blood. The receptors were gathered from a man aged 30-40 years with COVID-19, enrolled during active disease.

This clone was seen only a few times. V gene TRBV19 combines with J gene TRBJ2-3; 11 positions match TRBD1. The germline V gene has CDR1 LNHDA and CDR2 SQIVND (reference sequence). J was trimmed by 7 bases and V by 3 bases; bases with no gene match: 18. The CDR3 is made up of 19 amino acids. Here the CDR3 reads CASSILPYRTGGEQYTQYF. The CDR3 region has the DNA TGTGCCAGTAGTATCCTCCCTTATAGGACAGGGGGCGAACAATATACGCAGTATTTT.

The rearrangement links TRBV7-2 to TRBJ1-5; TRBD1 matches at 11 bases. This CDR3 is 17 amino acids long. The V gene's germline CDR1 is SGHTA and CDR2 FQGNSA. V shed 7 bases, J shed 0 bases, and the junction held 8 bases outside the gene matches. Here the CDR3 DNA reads TGTGCCAGCAACCCGGGACAGGGGGGATATAGCAATCAGCCCCAGCATTTT. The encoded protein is CASNPGQGGYSNQPQHF.

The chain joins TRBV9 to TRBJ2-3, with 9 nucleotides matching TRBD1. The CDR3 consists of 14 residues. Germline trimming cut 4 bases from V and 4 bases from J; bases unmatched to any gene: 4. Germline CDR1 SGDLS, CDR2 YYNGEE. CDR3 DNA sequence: TGTGCCAGCAGCTTCAGACAGGGGGCAGATACGCAGTATTTT. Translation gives CASSFRQGADTQYF.

The DNA of the CDR3 is TGTGCCAGTAGTGACACCTCTGGGGCCAACGTCCTGACTTTC. Residues: CASSDTSGANVLTF. The gene calls are TRBV19 and TRBJ2-6; D gene unclear. Germline values: CDR1 LNHDA, CDR2 SQIVND (reference sequence). The CDR3 consists of 14 residues. V lost 5 bases and J 0 bases, leaving 5 bases between the germline ends.

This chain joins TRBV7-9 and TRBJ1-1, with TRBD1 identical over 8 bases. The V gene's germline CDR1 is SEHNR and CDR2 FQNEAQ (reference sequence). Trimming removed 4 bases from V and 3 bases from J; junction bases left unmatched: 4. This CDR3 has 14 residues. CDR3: CASSSQGGYTEAFF. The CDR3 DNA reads TGTGCCAGCAGCTCACAGGGGGGGTACACTGAAGCTTTCTTT.

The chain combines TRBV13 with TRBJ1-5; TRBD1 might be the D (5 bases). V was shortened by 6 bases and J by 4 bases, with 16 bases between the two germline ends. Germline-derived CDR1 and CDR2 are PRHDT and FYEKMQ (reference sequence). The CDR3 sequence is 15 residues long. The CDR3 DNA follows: TGTGCCAGCAGTTACGGACATAATGGAAATCAGCCCCAGCATTTT. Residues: CASSYGHNGNQPQHF.

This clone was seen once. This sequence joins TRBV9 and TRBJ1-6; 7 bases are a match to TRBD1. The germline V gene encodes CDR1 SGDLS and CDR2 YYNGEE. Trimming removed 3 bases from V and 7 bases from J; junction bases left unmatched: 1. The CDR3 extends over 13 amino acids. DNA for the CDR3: TGTGCCAGCAGCGAGGGACAGAATTCACCCCTCCACTTT. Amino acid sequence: CASSEGQNSPLHF.

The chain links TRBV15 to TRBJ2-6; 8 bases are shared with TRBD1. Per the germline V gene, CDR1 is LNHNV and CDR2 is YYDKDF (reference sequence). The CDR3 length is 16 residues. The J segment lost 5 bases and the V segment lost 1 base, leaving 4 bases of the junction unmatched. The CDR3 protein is CATSRARTGRANVLTF. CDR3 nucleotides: TGTGCCACCAGCAGAGCGCGGACAGGGAGGGCCAACGTCCTGACTTTC.

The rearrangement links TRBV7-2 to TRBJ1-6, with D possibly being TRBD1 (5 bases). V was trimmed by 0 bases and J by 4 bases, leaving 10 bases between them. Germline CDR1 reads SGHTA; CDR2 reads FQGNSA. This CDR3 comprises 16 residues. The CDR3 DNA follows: TGTGCCAGCAGCTTAGCGCAGACAGCTTATAATTCACCCCTCCACTTT. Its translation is CASSLAQTAYNSPLHF.

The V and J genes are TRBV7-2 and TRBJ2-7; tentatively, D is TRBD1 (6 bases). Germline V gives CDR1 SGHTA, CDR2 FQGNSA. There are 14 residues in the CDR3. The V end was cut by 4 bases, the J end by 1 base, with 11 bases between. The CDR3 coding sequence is TGTGCCAGCAGCTACCGACAGGATTCCTACGAGCAGTACTTC. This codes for CASSYRQDSYEQYF.

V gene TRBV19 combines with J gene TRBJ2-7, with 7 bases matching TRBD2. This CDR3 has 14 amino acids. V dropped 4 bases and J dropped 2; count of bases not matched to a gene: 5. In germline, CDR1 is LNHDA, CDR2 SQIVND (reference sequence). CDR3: CASSRLAGPYEQYF. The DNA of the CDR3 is TGTGCCAGTAGTAGACTAGCCGGTCCCTACGAGCAGTACTTC.

CDR3 loop: CASSKGPGWGCGEQFF. Written as DNA, the CDR3 is TGTGCCAGCAGCAAAGGTCCAGGGTGGGGTTGTGGTGAGCAGTTCTTC. The rearrangement joins TRBV21-1 to TRBJ2-1; TRBD1, the table's D call, was not compared with the DNA. TRBV21-1 is classified as a pseudogene. This CDR3 region has 16 residues.

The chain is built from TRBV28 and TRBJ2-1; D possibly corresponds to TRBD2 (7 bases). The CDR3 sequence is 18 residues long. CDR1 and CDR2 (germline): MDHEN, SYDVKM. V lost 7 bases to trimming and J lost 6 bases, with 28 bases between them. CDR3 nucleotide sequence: TGTGCCAGCACCTCCTCGCAAATGGGAGGGACAAAACGCAATGAGCAGTTCTTC. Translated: CASTSSQMGGTKRNEQFF.

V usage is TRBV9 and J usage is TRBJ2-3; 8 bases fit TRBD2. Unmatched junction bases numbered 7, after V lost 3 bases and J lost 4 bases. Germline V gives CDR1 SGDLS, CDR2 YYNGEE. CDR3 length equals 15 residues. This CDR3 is CASSAGGNWPDTQYF. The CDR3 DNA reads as TGTGCCAGCAGCGCGGGGGGGAATTGGCCAGATACGCAGTATTTT.

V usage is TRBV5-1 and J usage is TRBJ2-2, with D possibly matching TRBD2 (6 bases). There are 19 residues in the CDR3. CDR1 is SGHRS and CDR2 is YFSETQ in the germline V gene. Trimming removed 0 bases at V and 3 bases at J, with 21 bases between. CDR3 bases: TGCGCCAGCAGCTTGGCAGGAATAGCGGCCCGGCGGTACACCGGGGAGCTGTTTTTT. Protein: CASSLAGIAARRYTGELFF.

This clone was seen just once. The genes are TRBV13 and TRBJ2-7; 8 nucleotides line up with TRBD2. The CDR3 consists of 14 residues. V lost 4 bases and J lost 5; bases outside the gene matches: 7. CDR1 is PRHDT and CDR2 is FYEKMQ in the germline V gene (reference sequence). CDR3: CASSSIAGIHEQYF. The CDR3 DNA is TGTGCCAGCAGCTCCATAGCGGGAATCCACGAGCAGTACTTC.

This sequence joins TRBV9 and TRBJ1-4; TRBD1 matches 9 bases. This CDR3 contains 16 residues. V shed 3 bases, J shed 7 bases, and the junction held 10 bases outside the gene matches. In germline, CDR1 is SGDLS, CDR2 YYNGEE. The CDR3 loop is CASSALGGQGVEKLFF. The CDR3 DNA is TGTGCCAGCAGCGCCCTGGGGGGACAGGGAGTTGAAAAACTGTTTTTT.

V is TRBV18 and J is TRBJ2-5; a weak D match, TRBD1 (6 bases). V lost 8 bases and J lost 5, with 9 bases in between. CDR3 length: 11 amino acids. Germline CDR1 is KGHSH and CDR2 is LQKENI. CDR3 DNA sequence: TGTGCCAGCACAGGGAGTGAGACCCAGTACTTC. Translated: CASTGSETQYF.

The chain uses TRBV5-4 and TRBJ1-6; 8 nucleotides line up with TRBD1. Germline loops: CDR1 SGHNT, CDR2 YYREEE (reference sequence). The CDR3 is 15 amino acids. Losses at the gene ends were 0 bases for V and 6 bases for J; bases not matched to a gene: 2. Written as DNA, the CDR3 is TGTGCCAGCAGCTTGGGACAGGGGCTTAATTCACCCCTCCACTTT. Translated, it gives CASSLGQGLNSPLHF.

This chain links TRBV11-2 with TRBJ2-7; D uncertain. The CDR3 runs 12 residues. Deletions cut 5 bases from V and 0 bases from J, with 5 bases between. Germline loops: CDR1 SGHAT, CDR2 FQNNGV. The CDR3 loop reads CASSRGSYEQYF. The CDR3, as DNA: TGTGCCAGCAGCAGAGGCTCCTACGAGCAGTACTTC.

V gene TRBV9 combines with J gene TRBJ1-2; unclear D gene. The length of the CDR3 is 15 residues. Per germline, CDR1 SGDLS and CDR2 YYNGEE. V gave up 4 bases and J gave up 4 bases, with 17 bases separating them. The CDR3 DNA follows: TGTGCCAGCAGCACACTTGGGATGCGGGGCTATGGCTACACCTTC. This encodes CASSTLGMRGYGYTF.

DNA for the CDR3: TGTGCCAGCAGCTTGGGGACTAGCGGATTGGTCAATGAGCAGTTCTTC. This translates into CASSLGTSGLVNEQFF. The rearrangement links TRBV19 to TRBJ2-1, with 11 bases matching TRBD2. J was trimmed by 6 bases and V by 9 bases; bases with no gene match: 13. The CDR3 is made up of 16 amino acids. Per the germline V gene, CDR1 is LNHDA and CDR2 is SQIVND (reference sequence).

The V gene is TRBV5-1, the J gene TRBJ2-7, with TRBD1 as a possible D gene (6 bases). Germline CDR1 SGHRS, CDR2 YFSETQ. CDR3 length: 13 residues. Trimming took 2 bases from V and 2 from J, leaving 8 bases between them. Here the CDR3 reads CASSFGTTYEQYF. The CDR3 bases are TGCGCCAGCAGCTTCGGGACAACCTACGAGCAGTACTTC. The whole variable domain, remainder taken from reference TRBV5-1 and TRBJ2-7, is KAGVTQTPRYLIKTRGQQVTLSCSPISGHRSVSWYQQTPGQGLQFLFEYFSETQRNKGNFPGRFSGRQFSNSRSEMNVSTLELGDSALYLCASSFGTTYEQYFGPGTRLTVT.

For the CDR3, the DNA is TGTGCCAGTAGTATCGGGGACTACAACTACGAGCAGTACTTC. It yields the protein CASSIGDYNYEQYF. J is TRBJ2-7 and V is TRBV19; 7 nucleotides line up with TRBD2. The CDR3 is made up of 14 amino acids. Germline CDR1 is LNHDA and CDR2 is SQIVND (reference sequence). V dropped 3 bases and J dropped 3; count of bases not matched to a gene: 5.

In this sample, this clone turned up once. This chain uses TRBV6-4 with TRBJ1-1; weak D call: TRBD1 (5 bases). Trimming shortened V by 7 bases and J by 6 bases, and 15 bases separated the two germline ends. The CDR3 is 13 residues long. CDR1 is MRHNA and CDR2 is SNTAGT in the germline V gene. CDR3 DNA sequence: TGTGCCAGCACCCGCGGGGGGAGGCCTGAAGCTTTCTTT. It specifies CASTRGGRPEAFF.

The CDR3 DNA is TGTGCCAGCAGTTTCGGACAGGAATACTATGGCTACACCTTC. Translated, it gives CASSFGQEYYGYTF. The chain couples TRBV7-9 to TRBJ1-2; TRBD1 matches 7 bases. Trimming took 6 bases from V and 3 from J; bases not matched to a gene: 7. The germline gives CDR1 SEHNR, CDR2 FQNEAQ (reference sequence). The CDR3 loop spans 14 amino acids.